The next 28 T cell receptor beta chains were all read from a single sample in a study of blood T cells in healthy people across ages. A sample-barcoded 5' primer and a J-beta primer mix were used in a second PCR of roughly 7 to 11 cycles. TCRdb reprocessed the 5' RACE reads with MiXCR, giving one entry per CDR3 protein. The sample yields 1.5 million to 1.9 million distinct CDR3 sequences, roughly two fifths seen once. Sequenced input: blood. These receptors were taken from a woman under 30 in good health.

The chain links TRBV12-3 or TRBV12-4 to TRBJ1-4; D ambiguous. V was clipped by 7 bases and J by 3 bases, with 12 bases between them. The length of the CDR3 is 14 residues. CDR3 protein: CASTPRYPNEKLFF. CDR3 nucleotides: TGTGCCAGCACTCCGCGCTACCCTAATGAAAAACTGTTTTTT.

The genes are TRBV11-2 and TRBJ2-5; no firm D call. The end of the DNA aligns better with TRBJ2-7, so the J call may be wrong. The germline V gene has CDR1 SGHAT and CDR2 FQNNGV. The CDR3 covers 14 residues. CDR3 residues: CASSPFADSYEQYF. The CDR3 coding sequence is TGTGCCAGCAGCCCATTTGCAGATTCTTACGAGCAGTACTTC.

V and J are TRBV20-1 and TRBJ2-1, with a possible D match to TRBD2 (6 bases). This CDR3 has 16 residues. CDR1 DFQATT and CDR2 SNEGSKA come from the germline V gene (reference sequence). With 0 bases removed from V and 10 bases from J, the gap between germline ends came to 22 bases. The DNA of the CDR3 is TGCAGTGCTAGAGATCCAGCCCCCGGACTATACTACGAGCAGTTCTTC. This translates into CSARDPAPGLYYEQFF.

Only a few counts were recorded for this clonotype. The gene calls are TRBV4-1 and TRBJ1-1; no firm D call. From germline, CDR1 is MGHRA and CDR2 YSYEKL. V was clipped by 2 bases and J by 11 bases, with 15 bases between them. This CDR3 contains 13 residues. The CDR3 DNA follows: TGCGCCAGCAGCCAACACCCCGCCCCGGAGGCTTTCTTT. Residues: CASSQHPAPEAFF.

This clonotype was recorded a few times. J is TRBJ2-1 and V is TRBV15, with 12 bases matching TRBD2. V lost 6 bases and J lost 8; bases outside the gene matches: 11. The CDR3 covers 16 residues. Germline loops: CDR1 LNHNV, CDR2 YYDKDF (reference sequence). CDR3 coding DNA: TGTGCCACCAGTACCGCCGGGACTAGCGGGTCAGATGAGCAGTTCTTC. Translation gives CATSTAGTSGSDEQFF.

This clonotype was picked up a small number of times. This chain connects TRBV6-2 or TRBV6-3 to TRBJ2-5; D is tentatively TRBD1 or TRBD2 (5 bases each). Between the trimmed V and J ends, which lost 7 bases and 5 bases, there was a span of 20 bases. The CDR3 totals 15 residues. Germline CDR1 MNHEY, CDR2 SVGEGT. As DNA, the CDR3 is TGTGCCAGCACCACTGTCGGGGCCTGGAGGGAGACCCAGTACTTC. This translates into CASTTVGAWRETQYF.

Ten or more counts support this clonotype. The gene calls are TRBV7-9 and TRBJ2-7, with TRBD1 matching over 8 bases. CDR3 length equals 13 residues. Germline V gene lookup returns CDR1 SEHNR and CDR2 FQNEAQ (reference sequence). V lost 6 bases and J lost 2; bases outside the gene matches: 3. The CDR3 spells CASSPTGAYEQYF. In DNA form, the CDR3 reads TGTGCCAGCAGTCCGACAGGGGCCTACGAGCAGTACTTC.

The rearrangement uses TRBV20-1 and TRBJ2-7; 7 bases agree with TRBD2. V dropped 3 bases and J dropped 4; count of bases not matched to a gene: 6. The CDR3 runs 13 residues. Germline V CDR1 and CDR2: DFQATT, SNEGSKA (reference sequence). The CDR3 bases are TGCAGTGCTAGTGGGGGGGTTGCGTACGAGCAGTACTTC. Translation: CSASGGVAYEQYF.

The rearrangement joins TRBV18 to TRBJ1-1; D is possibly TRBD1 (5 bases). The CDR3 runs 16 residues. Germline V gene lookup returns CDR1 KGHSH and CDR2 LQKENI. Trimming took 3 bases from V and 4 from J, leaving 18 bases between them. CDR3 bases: TGTGCCAGCTCACCGGGGCGTAACAGGATGAGCACTGAAGCTTTCTTT. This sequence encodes CASSPGRNRMSTEAFF.

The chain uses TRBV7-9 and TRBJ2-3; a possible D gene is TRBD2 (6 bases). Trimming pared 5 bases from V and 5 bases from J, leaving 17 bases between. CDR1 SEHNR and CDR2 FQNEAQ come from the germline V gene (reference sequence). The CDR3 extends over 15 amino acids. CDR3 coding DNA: TGTGCCAGCAGCGCTAGACTAACGGGAGAAGATACGCAGTATTTT. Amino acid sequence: CASSARLTGEDTQYF.

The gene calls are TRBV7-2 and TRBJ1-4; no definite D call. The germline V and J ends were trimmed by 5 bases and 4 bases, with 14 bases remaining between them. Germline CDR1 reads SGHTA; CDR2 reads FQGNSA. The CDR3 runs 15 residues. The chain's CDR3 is CASSINPGVNEKLFF. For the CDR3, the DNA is TGTGCCAGCAGCATAAATCCGGGAGTTAATGAAAAACTGTTTTTT. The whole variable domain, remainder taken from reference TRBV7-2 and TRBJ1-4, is GAGVSQSPSNKVTEKGKDVELRCDPISGHTALYWYRQSLGQGLEFLIYFQGNSAPDKSGLPSDRFSAERTGGSVSTLTIQRTQQEDSAVYLCASSINPGVNEKLFFGSGTQLSVL.

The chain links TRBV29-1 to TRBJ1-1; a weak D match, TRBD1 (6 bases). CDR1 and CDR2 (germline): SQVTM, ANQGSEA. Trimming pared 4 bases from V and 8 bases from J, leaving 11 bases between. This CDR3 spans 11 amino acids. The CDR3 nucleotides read TGCAGCGTTGTAAGGGGGTACGAAGCTTTCTTT. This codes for CSVVRGYEAFF.

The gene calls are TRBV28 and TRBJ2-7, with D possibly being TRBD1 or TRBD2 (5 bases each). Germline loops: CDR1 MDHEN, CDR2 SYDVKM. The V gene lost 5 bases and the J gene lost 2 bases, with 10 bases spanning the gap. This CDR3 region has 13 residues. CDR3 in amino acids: CASSRDATYEQYF. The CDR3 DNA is TGTGCCAGCAGTCGGGACGCTACCTACGAGCAGTACTTC. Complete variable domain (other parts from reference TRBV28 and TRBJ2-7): DVKVTQSSRYLVKRTGEKVFLECVQDMDHENMFWYRQDPGLGLRLIYFSYDVKMKEKGDIPEGYSVSREKKERFSLILESASTNQTSMYLCASSRDATYEQYFGPGTRLTVT.

CDR3 amino acids: CASSVGTPYGYTF. The DNA of the CDR3 is TGTGCCAGCAGCGTCGGGACACCTTATGGCTACACCTTC. The chain is built from TRBV7-9 and TRBJ1-2; D possibly corresponds to TRBD1 (6 bases). The ends were cut back, 5 bases at V and 5 bases at J, with 12 bases in the middle. The CDR3 spans 13 residues. The germline V gene encodes CDR1 SEHNR and CDR2 FQNEAQ (reference sequence).

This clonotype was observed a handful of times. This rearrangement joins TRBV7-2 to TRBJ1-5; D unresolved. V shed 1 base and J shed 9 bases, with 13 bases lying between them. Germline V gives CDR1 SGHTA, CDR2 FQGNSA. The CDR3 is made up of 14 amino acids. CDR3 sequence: CASSLGTLGSPQHF. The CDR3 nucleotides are TGTGCCAGCAGCTTAGGGACCCTAGGTTCGCCCCAGCATTTT.

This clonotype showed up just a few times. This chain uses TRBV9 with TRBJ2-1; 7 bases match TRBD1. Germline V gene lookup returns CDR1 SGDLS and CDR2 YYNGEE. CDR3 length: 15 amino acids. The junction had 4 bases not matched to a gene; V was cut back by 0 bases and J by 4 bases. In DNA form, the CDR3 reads TGTGCCAGCAGCGTAGTCGGACAGGTGTACAATGAGCAGTTCTTC. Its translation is CASSVVGQVYNEQFF. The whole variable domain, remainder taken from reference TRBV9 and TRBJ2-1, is DSGVTQTPKHLITATGQRVTLRCSPRSGDLSVYWYQQSLDQGLQFLIQYYNGEERAKGNILERFSAQQFPDLHSELNLSSLELGDSALYFCASSVVGQVYNEQFFGPGTRLTVL.

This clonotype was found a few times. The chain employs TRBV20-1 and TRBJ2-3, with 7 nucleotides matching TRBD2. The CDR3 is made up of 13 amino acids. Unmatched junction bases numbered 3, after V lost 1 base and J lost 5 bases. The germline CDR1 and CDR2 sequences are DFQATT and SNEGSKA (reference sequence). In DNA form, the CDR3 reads TGCAGTGCTAGAGGGCGGGGGAGAGATACGCAGTATTTT. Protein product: CSARGRGRDTQYF.

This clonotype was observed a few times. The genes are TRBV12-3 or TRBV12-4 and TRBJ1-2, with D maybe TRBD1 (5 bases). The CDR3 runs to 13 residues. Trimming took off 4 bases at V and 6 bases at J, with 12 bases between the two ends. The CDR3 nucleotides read TGTGCCAGCAGTTCGTCAGGGAGCCATGGCTACACCTTC. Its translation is CASSSSGSHGYTF.

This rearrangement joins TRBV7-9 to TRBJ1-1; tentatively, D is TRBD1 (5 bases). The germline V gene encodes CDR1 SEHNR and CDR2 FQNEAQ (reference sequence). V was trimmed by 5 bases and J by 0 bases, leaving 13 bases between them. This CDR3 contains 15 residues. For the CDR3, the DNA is TGTGCCAGCAGCCCCCAGACAGTTCTGAACACTGAAGCTTTCTTT. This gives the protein CASSPQTVLNTEAFF.

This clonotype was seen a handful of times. DNA for the CDR3: TGTGCCAGCAGCGCGCTAGCGGGACCAACCTTCGATACGCAGTATTTT. It codes for CASSALAGPTFDTQYF. The rearrangement joins TRBV9 to TRBJ2-3; 9 bases are shared with TRBD2. The V and J ends lost 3 bases and 6 bases, in that order; junction bases with no gene match: 11. The germline gives CDR1 SGDLS, CDR2 YYNGEE. The CDR3 has 16 amino acids.

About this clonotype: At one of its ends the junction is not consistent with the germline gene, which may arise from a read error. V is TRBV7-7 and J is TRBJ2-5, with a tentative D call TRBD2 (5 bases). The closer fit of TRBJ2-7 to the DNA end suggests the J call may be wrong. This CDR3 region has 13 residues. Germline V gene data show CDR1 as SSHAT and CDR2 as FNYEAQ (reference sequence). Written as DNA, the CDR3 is TGTGCTAGCAGCTCCGCCTCGGGGAACGAGCAGTACTTC. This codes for CASSSASGNEQYF.

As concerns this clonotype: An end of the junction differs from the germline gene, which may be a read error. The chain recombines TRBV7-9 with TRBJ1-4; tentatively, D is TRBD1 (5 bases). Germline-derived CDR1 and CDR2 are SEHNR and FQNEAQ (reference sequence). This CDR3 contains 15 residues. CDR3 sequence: CVSSQAGTLNEKLFF. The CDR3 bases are TGTGTCAGCAGCCAGGCGGGGACCTTGAATGAAAAACTGTTTTTT. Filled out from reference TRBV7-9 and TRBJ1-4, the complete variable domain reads DTGVSQNPRHKITKRGQNVTFRCDPISEHNRLYWYRQTLGQGPEFLTYFQNEAQLEKSRLLSDRFSAERPKGSFSTLEIQRTEQGDSAMYLCVSSQAGTLNEKLFFGSGTQLSVL.

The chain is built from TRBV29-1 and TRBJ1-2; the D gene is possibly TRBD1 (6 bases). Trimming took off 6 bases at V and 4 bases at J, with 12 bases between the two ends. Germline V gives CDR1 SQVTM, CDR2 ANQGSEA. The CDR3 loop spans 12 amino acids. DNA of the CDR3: TGCAGCGTGGCAGGGGATGGCTATGGCTACACCTTC. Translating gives CSVAGDGYGYTF.

CDR3 region: CASSFAGGGTQYF. The CDR3 DNA reads as TGTGCCAGCAGTTTTGCGGGGGGTGGTACGCAGTATTTT. This chain uses TRBV12-3 or TRBV12-4 with TRBJ2-3; 8 nucleotides agree with TRBD2. The CDR3 contains 13 residues. J gave up 8 bases and V 3 bases, and 4 bases lay outside the gene matches.

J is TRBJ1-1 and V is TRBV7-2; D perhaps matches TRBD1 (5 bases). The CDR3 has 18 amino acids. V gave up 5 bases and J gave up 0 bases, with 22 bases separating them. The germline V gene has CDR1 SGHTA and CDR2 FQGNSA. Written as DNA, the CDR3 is TGTGCCAGCAGCAGTTCTGTGTGGGGGTTGCTAATGAACACTGAAGCTTTCTTT. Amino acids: CASSSSVWGLLMNTEAFF.

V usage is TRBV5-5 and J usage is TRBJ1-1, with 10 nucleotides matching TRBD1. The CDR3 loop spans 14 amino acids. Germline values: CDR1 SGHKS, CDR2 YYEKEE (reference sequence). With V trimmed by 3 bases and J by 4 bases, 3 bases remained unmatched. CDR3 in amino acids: CASSWTGGSTEAFF. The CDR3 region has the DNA TGTGCCAGCAGCTGGACAGGGGGGTCCACTGAAGCTTTCTTT.

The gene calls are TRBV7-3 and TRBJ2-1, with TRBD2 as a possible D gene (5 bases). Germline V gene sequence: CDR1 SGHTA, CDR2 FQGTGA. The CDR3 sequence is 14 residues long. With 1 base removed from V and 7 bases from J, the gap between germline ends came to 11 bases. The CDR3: CASSLSGRGNEQFF. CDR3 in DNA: TGTGCCAGCAGCTTAAGTGGGCGCGGGAATGAGCAGTTCTTC. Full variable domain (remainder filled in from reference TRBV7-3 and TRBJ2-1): GAGVSQTPSNKVTEKGKYVELRCDPISGHTALYWYRQSLGQGPEFLIYFQGTGAADDSGLPNDRFFAVRPEGSVSTLKIQRTERGDSAVYLCASSLSGRGNEQFFGPGTRLTVL.

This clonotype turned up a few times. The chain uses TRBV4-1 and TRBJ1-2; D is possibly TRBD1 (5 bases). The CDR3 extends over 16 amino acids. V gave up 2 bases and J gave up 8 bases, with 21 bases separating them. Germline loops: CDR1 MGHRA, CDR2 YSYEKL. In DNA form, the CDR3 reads TGCGCCAGCAGCCAATCCCCCGGGACTCTGATTGTAGGCTACACCTTC. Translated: CASSQSPGTLIVGYTF.